Listed here are 14 T cell receptor beta chains from one sample, sequenced in a study of shared clonotypes between healthy human individuals. The assay was immunoSEQ multiplex PCR, and TCRdb's table has in-frame clones only and misses some. The sample has about 1 million clones; 75% to 85% are singletons. Sequenced input: memory CD4+ T cells from PBMCs. This sample's subset: CD45RA-negative fraction. All receptors derive from a man between 18 and 35 years old in good health. Some clones in this sample may be carry-over from other donors' samples.

This clone turned up a few times. The V call is TRBV29-1, the J call TRBJ1-5, with D possibly matching TRBD1 (6 bases). Germline loops: CDR1 SQVTM, CDR2 ANQGSEA. With 2 bases removed from V and 6 bases from J, the gap between germline ends came to 11 bases. The CDR3 totals 13 residues. CDR3 residues: CSVESGVGQPQHF. The CDR3 nucleotides read TGCAGCGTTGAATCAGGGGTCGGTCAGCCCCAGCATTTT.

The chain links TRBV5-1 to TRBJ2-5; D is possibly TRBD1 (7 bases). V was cut by 0 bases and J by 5 bases, with 14 bases left in between. The CDR3 runs 15 residues. Germline V lookup: CDR1 SGHRS, CDR2 YFSETQ. The CDR3 sequence is CASSLAGQAGETQYF. The CDR3 DNA is TGCGCCAGCAGCTTGGCCGGACAGGCGGGGGAGACCCAGTACTTC.

This clone has more than one count but fewer than ten. This chain uses TRBV6-5 with TRBJ1-4; D might be TRBD1 (6 bases). V lost 0 bases and J lost 5, with 7 bases in between. The CDR3 is made up of 14 amino acids. CDR1 is MNHEY and CDR2 is SVGAGI in the germline V gene. This CDR3 reads CASSYSGANEKLFF. The CDR3 nucleotides read TGTGCCAGCAGTTACTCGGGGGCAAATGAAAAACTGTTTTTT.

The chain uses TRBV6-5 and TRBJ2-3; D unclear. CDR1 is MNHEY, CDR2 SVGAGI, per germline. The V and J ends lost 6 bases and 0 bases respectively, with 10 bases between them. The CDR3 has 14 amino acids. The CDR3 DNA sequence: TGTGCCAGCAGGGGTCGGTTCAGCACAGATACGCAGTATTTT. Translated, it gives CASRGRFSTDTQYF.

This chain connects TRBV28 to TRBJ2-3, with TRBD1 matching over 9 bases. This CDR3 spans 16 amino acids. Per germline, CDR1 MDHEN and CDR2 SYDVKM. The junction had 7 bases not matched to a gene; V was cut back by 4 bases and J by 2 bases. CDR3 loop: CASSYPRDRATDTQYF. The DNA of the CDR3 is TGTGCCAGCAGTTACCCCCGGGACAGGGCCACAGATACGCAGTATTTT.

DNA for the CDR3: TGTGCCAGCAGCCCTACGGTGGGGGGGAGCTATGGCTACACCTTC. Translation: CASSPTVGGSYGYTF. J is TRBJ1-2 and V is TRBV7-3; maybe TRBD1 (5 bases). The germline V and J ends were trimmed by 5 bases and 4 bases, with 17 bases remaining between them. The CDR3 has 15 amino acids. Per germline, CDR1 SGHTA and CDR2 FQGTGA.

The chain joins TRBV19 to TRBJ1-5, with 8 bases that match TRBD1. The V segment lost 8 bases and the J segment 6 bases; nucleotides outside the gene matches: 6. Germline V gives CDR1 LNHDA, CDR2 SQIVND (reference sequence). This CDR3 is built from 13 residues. CDR3 sequence: CASDRGVIQPQHF. In DNA form, the CDR3 reads TGTGCCAGTGACAGGGGCGTCATTCAGCCCCAGCATTTT.

This clone occurred once. This chain uses TRBV15 with TRBJ2-3, with 15 nucleotides matching TRBD2. Germline V gene lookup returns CDR1 LNHNV and CDR2 YYDKDF (reference sequence). The V segment lost 1 base and the J segment 3 bases; nucleotides outside the gene matches: 8. The CDR3 covers 19 residues. CDR3 sequence reads: CATSRVRTSGRARTDTQYF. The CDR3 DNA sequence: TGTGCCACCAGCAGAGTTCGGACTAGCGGGAGGGCCCGAACAGATACGCAGTATTTT.

In this sample, this clone turned up once. V gene TRBV7-3 combines with J gene TRBJ2-3, with D maybe TRBD2 (6 bases). Trimming left V 5 bases short and J 5 bases short, with 11 bases between. The germline gives CDR1 SGHTA, CDR2 FQGTGA. This CDR3 comprises 13 residues. The CDR3, as DNA: TGTGCCAGCAGCCCGACGCGGGAAGATACGCAGTATTTT. It encodes CASSPTREDTQYF.

The chain links TRBV7-7 to TRBJ2-3, with D possibly matching TRBD2 (7 bases). The V gene's germline CDR1 is SSHAT and CDR2 FNYEAQ (reference sequence). Deletions cut 5 bases from V and 1 base from J, with 13 bases between. CDR3 length equals 15 residues. The CDR3 region has the DNA TGTGCCAGCAGCCGCGGGGGCAGCCGCACAGATACGCAGTATTTT. Residues: CASSRGGSRTDTQYF.

Turning to this clone: A much larger clonotype is one base distant, so this may be a read error. Other DNA sequences in this sample translate to the same CDR3. This chain connects TRBV5-1 to TRBJ1-1, with D uncertain. CDR1 SGHRS and CDR2 YFSETQ come from the germline V gene. Trimming cost V 0 bases and J 0 bases, with 6 bases left between them. There are 14 residues in the CDR3. This CDR3 is CASSLDRVNTEAFF. The DNA for the CDR3 is TGCGCCAGCAGCTTGGATAGGGTGAACACTGAAGCTTTCTTT. The variable domain in full, completed from reference TRBV5-1 and TRBJ1-1, reads KAGVTQTPRYLIKTRGQQVTLSCSPISGHRSVSWYQQTPGQGLQFLFEYFSETQRNKGNFPGRFSGRQFSNSRSEMNVSTLELGDSALYLCASSLDRVNTEAFFGQGTRLTVV.

The CDR3 protein is CASSIGVRGTGELFF. CDR3 nucleotides: TGTGCCAGTAGTATCGGCGTCAGGGGAACCGGGGAGCTGTTTTTT. The chain joins TRBV19 to TRBJ2-2; possible D gene TRBD1, 6 bases. The germline V gene encodes CDR1 LNHDA and CDR2 SQIVND (reference sequence). Trimming removed 3 bases at V and 5 bases at J, with 13 bases between. This CDR3 has 15 residues.

V gene TRBV19 combines with J gene TRBJ1-3; a weak D match, TRBD1 (5 bases). With 4 bases removed from V and 0 bases from J, the gap between germline ends came to 13 bases. This CDR3 is 16 amino acids long. CDR1 and CDR2 (germline): LNHDA, SQIVND (reference sequence). The CDR3 is CASSKKRGASGNTIYF. For the CDR3, the DNA is TGTGCCAGTAGTAAAAAGAGGGGAGCCTCTGGAAACACCATATATTTT.

The V gene is TRBV27, the J gene TRBJ1-4; 7 bases map to TRBD1. The CDR3 is 18 residues long. V was pared by 6 bases and J by 8 bases, with 21 bases of the junction left unmatched. Looked up from germline, CDR1 is MNHEY and CDR2 is SMNVEV (reference sequence). CDR3 nucleotides: TGTGCCAGCAGACCCACTCCGGGACAGAATTTCTTGTTCGAAAAACTGTTTTTT. Its translation: CASRPTPGQNFLFEKLFF.